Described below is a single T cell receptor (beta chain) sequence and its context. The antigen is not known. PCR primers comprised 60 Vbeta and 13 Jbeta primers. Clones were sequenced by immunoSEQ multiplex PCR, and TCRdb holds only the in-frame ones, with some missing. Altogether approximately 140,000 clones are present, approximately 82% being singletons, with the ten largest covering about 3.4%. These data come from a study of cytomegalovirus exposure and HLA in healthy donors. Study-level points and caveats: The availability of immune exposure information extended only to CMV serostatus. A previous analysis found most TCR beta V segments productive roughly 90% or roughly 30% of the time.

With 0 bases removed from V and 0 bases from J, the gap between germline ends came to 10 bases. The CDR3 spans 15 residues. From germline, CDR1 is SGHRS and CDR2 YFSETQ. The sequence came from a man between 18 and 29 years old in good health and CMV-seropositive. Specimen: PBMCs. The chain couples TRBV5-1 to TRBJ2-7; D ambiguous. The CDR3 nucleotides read TGCGCCAGCAGCTTGGATGTCCTGAGCTCCTACGAGCAGTACTTC. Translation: CASSLDVLSSYEQYF.